This TCR beta chain was sequenced in a study of blood T cell repertoires in COVID-19. Participant reports of clinical history set cohort assignment. Recovered status applied to Cohort 3 donors who had two consecutive negative PCRs. It also applied to those with clearance or with symptom resolution. From germline, CDR1 is SGHTA and CDR2 FQGNSA. The V gene end was trimmed by 0 bases and the J gene end by 0 bases; junction bases not matched to a gene: 12. The CDR3 is 21 amino acids. In the original processing: Using reference gene primer amplification, nucleated cell counts were estimated. Using immunoSEQ multiplex PCR, the repertoire was profiled, and TCRdb retains in-frame clones only, with some absent. V, J and clone size are taken as reported in that table, and D and trimming were inferred from the DNA itself. The repertoire consists of 150,000 or so clones, with approximately 82% occurring once and the leading ten covering around 18%.

The clonotype originates from a man between 60 and 70 years old who had recovered from COVID-19. This chain joins TRBV7-2 and TRBJ2-6, with TRBD1 matching over 9 bases. Sequencing input: PBMCs or T cells enriched from blood (not recorded which). The CDR3 loop reads CASSLAFGQGPGDSGANVLTF. In DNA form, the CDR3 reads TGTGCCAGCAGCTTAGCTTTCGGACAGGGGCCAGGGGACTCTGGGGCCAACGTCCTGACTTTC.